This T cell receptor (beta chain) emerged from a study of blood T cell repertoires in COVID-19. Background on the study: Samples representing acute and convalescent COVID-19 were sourced from the United States, Italy and Spain. In each case, the material was cDNA or gDNA derived from T cells, B-cell-depleted T cells, or PBMCs.

Germline V gives CDR1 SGHTA, CDR2 FQGTGA. With 0 bases clipped from V and 3 bases from J, the junction kept 14 bases outside the gene matches. The CDR3 runs to 19 residues. The protocol was immunoSEQ multiplex PCR, while the TCRdb copy is restricted to in-frame clones and leaves out a portion. The profile covers roughly 100,000 clones, with about 89% appearing a single time and about 1.7% taken by the ten largest. The sequenced material came from peripheral blood. This TCR came from a human donor with active COVID-19. The donor label of this sample is uncertain. The J gene is TRBJ1-1, the V gene TRBV7-3; 9 nucleotides line up with TRBD1. Here the CDR3 reads CASSLTGAGQGIWDTEAFF. The CDR3 DNA is TGTGCCAGCAGCTTAACGGGGGCTGGACAGGGGATTTGGGACACTGAAGCTTTCTTT.